This T cell receptor beta chain was retrieved from a study of T cell responses to AZD1222 COVID-19 vaccine listed by TCRdb under 2021. For the wider study: TCR sequencing covered 230 to 250 trial participants: 200 to 210 given two doses of AZD1222 and 26 given two doses of MenACWY control vaccine. Enrollment into the trials was organized by age into subgroups of 18-55, 56-69 and 70-plus years, and those subgroups contained roughly 150, 30 and 60 TCR-sequenced participants, respectively.

What the research found in general, with its limitations: In the small 56-69-year group, the increase in depth fell short of significance, most likely because of low power. The whole spike protein was spanned by vaccine-associated CD4 TCRs, and dominant responses were seen in regions 160-218 and 743-854. Because no day 14 peak-response samples were available, the repertoires could be characterized only after the peak T cell response. Only five to seven AZD1222 recipients were SARS-CoV-2 seropositive at baseline, limiting conclusions about previously exposed vaccinees. Most participants were white British and females outnumbered males, and the authors suggested that clonal diversity may have been underestimated. Reportedly, almost half of the unique spike-specific TCRs recognized epitopes lying outside the regions that are mutated in the B.1.351 and B.1.1.7 variants. Spike-specific TCR breadth and depth rose significantly after two AZD1222 doses compared with day 0 and with MenACWY recipients.

With regard to this clone: The antigen it recognizes is unknown. Base qualities are not at hand, and no much larger clone is one base apart.

Its CDR3 holds 13 amino acids, cysteine through phenylalanine. The sequence is cut down to CDR3 DNA, 39 bases in frame from base 1. V and J are truncated by 6 bases and 4 bases respectively, leaving an intervening sequence of 10 bases. Reading the germline V gene gives CDR1 MNHEY and CDR2 SVGAGI. The CDR3 regions of human TCRbeta chains were analyzed by immunosequencing. The paper's data handling went like this. Repertoire TCRs were matched against a reference library of SARS-CoV-2-specific TCRs generated with the MIRA antigen-specificity platform. Breadth was defined as the fraction of unique TCRs that were SARS-CoV-2-associated. Depth was defined as the fraction of total T cells that were SARS-CoV-2-associated. Using the MIRA data, each spike-specific TCR was assigned both to the spike region to which the TCR was reactive and to a CD4 or CD8 class. Log10-transformed breadth and depth values were compared by one-way ANOVA with Sidak's multiple comparisons tests. Held by TCRdb, this immuneACCESS table contains in-frame sequences only and omits some clones. Under half of the omission traces to an unresolved V gene where checked; the cause of the rest is unknown. V and J calls plus clone size are reproduced from that table; the DNA served to infer D and trimming. In this sample the table shows over 120,000 clones, approximately 89% of which occur a single time. The top ten clonotypes cover around 1.5% of the sample.

The label giving this sample's time point can be read as: about 28 days (+/-7) after the second vaccine dose. Because spike-specific TCR depth and breadth did not differ between the two schedules, AZD1222 recipients who got a second dose at roughly 4 weeks were pooled with those who got a second dose at roughly 12 weeks. The vaccinee samples were drawn from two UK trials, COV001 and COV002, one of which was a single-blind randomized controlled phase 2/3 trial testing AZD1222 (ChAdOx1 nCoV-19) in healthy adults. For TCRbeta chain sequencing, PBMC samples were collected from trial participants at day 0 and at day 28 after the second dose.

The material sequenced was peripheral blood, taken 28 days after the second AZD1222 dose. The sequence links TRBV6-5 to TRBJ2-1, with an unclear D gene assignment. The receptor was derived from an adult who received the AZD1222 COVID-19 vaccine. The DNA sequence is as follows: TGTGCCAGCAGGCGAACAGTGTACAATGAGCAGTTCTTC. This codes for CASRRTVYNEQFF.